Here is one T cell receptor (beta chain) with its context. The CDR3 is 15 residues long. Germline lookup yields CDR1 MNHEY and CDR2 SMNVEV (reference sequence). The V end lost 6 bases, the J end lost 6 bases, and 20 bases lay between the germline ends. The record originates from a study of Graves' ophthalmopathy and Graves' hyperthyroidism. Study-wide context: Stable hyperthyroidism referred to disease that showed no ophthalmopathy within 18 months of follow-up.

Amplified TCR beta CDR3 regions were obtained using RNA transcripts as template. RT-PCR with HTBI primers came first, then second-round multiplex PCR. TCRdb re-derived calls from the multiplex PCR reads in MiXCR, one entry per CDR3 protein. The sample yields about 1.2 million distinct CDR3 sequences, about 38% seen once. Hyperthyroidism patients, all newly diagnosed, had under 2 months' duration and ages of 18 to 65. The rearrangement links TRBV27 to TRBJ1-2; perhaps TRBD1 as D (6 bases). The receptor was derived from an adult man with Graves' hyperthyroidism. Specimen: peripheral blood or thyroid tissue (not recorded which). The CDR3 reads CASRTGPGRGHGYTF. CDR3 bases: TGTGCCAGCAGAACTGGGCCGGGCAGGGGTCATGGCTACACCTTC.